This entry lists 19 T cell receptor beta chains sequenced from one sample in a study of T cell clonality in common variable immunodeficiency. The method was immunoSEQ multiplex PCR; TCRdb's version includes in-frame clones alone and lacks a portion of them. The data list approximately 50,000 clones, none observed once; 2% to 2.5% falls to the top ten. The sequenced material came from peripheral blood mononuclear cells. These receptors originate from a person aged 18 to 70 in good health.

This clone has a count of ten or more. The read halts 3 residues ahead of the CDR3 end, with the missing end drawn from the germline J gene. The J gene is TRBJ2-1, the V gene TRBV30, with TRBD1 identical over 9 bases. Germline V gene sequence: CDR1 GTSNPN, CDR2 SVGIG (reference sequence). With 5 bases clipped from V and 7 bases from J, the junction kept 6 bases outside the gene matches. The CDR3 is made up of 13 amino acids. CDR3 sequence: CAWDRQGDNEQFF. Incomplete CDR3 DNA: TGTGCCTGGGACAGACAGGGGGATAATGAG.

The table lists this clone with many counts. The CDR3 loop is CASSPWGQGIYPGELFF. The sequenced CDR3 bases are TGCGCCAGCAGCCCGTGGGGACAGGGTATCTATCCCGGGGAG. This chain connects TRBV5-1 to TRBJ2-2, with 9 bases lining up with TRBD1. The CDR3 end falls 3 residues outside the read, so it is completed with the germline J gene. The CDR3 totals 17 residues. V lost 4 bases to trimming and J lost 6 bases; unmatched junction nucleotides: 13. Germline lookup yields CDR1 SGHRS and CDR2 YFSETQ.

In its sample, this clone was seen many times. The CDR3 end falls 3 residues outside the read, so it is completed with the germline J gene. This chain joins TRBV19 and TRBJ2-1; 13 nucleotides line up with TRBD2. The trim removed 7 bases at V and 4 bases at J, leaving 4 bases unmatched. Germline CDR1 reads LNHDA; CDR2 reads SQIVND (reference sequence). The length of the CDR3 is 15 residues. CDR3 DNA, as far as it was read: TGTGCCAGTACCTTACTAGCGGGAGGGTACAATGAG. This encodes CASTLLAGGYNE. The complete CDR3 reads CASTLLAGGYNEQFF.

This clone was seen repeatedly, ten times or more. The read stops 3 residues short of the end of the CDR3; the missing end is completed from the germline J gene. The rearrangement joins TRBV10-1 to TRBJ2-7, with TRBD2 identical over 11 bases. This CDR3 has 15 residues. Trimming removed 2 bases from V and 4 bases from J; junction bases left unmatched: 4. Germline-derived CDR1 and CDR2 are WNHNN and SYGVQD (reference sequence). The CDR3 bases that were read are TGCGCCAGCAGTGAGACTAGCGGGAGTCGGTACGAG. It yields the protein CASSETSGSRYE. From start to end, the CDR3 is CASSETSGSRYEQYF.

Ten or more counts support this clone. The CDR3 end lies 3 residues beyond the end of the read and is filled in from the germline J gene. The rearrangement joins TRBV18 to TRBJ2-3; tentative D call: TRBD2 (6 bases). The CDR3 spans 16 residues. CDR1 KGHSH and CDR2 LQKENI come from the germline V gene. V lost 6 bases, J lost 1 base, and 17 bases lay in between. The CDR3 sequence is CASSPKGPGGTDTQYF. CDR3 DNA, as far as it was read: TGTGCCAGCTCTCCGAAAGGACCGGGGGGCACAGATACG.

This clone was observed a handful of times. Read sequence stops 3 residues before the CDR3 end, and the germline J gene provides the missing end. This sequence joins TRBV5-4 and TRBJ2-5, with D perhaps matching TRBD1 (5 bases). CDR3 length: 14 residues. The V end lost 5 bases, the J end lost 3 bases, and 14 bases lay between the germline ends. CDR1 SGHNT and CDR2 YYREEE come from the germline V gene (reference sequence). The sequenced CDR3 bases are TGTGCCAGCAGTTTCGACAGAACAAAAGAGACC. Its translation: CASSFDRTKET. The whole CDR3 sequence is CASSFDRTKETQYF.

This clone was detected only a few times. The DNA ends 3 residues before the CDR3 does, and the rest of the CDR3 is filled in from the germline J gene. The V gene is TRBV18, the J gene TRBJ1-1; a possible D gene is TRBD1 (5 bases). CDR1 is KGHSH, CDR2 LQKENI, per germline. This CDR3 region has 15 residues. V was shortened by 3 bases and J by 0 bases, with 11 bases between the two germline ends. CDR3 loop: CASSPLDILNTEAFF. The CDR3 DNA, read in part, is TGTGCCAGCTCACCCCTGGACATCCTGAACACTGAA.

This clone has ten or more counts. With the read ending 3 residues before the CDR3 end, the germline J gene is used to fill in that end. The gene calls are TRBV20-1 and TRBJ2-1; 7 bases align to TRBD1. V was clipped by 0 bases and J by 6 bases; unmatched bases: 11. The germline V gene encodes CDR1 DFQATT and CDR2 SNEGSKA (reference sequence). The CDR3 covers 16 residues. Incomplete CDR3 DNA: TGCAGTGCTAGAGACGCTTCCGGGACAGCGCTCAATGAG. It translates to CSARDASGTALNE. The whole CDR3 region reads CSARDASGTALNEQFF.

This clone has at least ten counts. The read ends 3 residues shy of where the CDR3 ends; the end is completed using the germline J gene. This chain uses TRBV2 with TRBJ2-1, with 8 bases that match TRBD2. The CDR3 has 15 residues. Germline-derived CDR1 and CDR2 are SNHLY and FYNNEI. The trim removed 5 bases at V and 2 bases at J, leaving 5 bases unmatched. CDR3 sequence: CASSYLGGAYNEQFF. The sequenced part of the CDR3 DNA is TGTGCCAGCAGTTACCTCGGGGGGGCCTACAATGAG.

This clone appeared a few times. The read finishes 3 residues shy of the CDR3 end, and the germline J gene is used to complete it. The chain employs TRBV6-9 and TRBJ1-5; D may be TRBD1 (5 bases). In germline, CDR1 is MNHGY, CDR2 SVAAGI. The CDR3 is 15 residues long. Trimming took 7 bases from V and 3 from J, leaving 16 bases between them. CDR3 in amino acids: CASTLRVGANQPQHF. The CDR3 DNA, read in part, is TGTGCCAGCACCCTCAGGGTAGGGGCCAATCAGCCC.

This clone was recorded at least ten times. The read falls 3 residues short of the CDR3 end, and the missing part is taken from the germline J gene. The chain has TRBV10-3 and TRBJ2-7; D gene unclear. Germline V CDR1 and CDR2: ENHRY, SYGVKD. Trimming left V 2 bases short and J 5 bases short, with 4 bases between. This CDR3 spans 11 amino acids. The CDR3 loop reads CAISERHEQYF. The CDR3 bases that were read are TGTGCCATCAGTGAGAGGCACGAG.

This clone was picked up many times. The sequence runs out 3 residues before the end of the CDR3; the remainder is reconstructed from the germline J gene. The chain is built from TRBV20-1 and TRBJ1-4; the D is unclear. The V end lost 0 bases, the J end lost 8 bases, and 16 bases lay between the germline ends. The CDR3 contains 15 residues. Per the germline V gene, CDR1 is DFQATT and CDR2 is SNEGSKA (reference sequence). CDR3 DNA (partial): TGCAGTGCTAGAGATCAAGGCAGTCCCAGGGAAAAA. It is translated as CSARDQGSPREK. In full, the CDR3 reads CSARDQGSPREKLFF.

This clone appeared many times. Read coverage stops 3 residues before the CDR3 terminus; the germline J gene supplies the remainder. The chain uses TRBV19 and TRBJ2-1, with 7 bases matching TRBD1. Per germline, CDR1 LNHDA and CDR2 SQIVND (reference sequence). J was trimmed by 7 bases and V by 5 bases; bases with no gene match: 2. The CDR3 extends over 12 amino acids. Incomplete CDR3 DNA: TGTGCCAGTAGTCTGGGACAGAATGAG. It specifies CASSLGQNE. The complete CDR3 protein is CASSLGQNEQFF. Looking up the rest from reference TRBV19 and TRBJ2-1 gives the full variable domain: DGGITQSPKYLFRKEGQNVTLSCEQNLNHDAMYWYRQDPGQGLRLIYYSQIVNDFQKGDIAEGYSVSREKKESFPLTVTSAQKNPTAFYLCASSLGQNEQFFGPGTRLTVL.

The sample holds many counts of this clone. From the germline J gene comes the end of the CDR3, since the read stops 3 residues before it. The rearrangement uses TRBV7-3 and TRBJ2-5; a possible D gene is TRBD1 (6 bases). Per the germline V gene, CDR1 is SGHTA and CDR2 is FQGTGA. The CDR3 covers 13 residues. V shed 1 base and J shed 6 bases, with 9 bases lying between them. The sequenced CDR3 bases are TGTGCCAGCAGCTTAATGGACAGCAAGACC. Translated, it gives CASSLMDSKT. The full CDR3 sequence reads CASSLMDSKTQYF.

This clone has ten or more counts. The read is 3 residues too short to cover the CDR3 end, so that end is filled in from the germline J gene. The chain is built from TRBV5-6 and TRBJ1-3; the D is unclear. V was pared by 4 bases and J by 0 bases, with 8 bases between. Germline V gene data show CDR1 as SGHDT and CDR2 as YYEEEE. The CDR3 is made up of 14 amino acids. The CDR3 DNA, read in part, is TGTGCCAGCAGCCAGGTAGGCTCTGGAAACACC. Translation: CASSQVGSGNT. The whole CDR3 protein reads CASSQVGSGNTIYF. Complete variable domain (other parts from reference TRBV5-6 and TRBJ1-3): DAGVTQSPTHLIKTRGQQVTLRCSPKSGHDTVSWYQQALGQGPQFIFQYYEEEERQRGNFPDRFSGHQFPNYSSELNVNALLLGDSALYLCASSQVGSGNTIYFGEGSWLTVV.

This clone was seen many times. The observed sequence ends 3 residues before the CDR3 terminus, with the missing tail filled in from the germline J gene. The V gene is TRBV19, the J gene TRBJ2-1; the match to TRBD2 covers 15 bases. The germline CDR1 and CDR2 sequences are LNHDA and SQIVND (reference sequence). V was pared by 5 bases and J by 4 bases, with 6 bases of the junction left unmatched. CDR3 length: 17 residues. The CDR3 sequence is CASSDPGLAGGYNEQFF. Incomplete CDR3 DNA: TGTGCCAGTAGTGATCCCGGACTAGCGGGGGGGTACAATGAG. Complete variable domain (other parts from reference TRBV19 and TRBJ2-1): DGGITQSPKYLFRKEGQNVTLSCEQNLNHDAMYWYRQDPGQGLRLIYYSQIVNDFQKGDIAEGYSVSREKKESFPLTVTSAQKNPTAFYLCASSDPGLAGGYNEQFFGPGTRLTVL.

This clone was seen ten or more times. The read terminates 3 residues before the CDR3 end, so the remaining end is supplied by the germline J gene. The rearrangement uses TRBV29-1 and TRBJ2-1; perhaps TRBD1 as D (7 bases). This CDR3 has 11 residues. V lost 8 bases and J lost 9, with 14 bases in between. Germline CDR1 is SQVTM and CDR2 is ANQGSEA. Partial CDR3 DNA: TGCAGCACCTACAGGGGACTTGAG. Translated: CSTYRGLE. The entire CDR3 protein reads CSTYRGLEQFF.

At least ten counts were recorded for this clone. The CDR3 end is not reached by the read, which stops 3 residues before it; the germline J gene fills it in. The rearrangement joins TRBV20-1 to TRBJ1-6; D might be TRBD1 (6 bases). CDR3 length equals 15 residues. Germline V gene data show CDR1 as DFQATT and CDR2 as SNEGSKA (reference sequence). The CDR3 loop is CSAPAYRDGLGSLHF. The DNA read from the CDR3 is TGCAGTGCACCGGCCTACAGGGACGGGTTGGGATCC.

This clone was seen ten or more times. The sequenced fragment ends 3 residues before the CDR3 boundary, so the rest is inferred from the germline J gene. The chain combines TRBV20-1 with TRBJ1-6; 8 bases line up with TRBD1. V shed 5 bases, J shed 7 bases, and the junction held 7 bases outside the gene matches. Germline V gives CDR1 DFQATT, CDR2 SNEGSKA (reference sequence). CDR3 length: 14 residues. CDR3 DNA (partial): TGCAGTGCTGCGGACAGGGCTTGGAATTCACCC. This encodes CSAADRAWNSP. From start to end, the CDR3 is CSAADRAWNSPLHF.